Shown below are 8 T cell receptor beta chains from a single sample sequenced in a study of blood T cell repertoires in COVID-19. Measured with immunoSEQ multiplex PCR; TCRdb has only the in-frame clones, and not every one. The table has 150,000 to 200,000 clones, around 80% seen once; the top ten hold 12%. Sequencing used peripheral blood. These receptors were collected from a woman older than 75 with COVID-19, enrolled during active disease.

The chain has TRBV5-1 and TRBJ1-2; no firm D call. The CDR3 contains 14 residues. The V end lost 0 bases, the J end lost 0 bases, and 6 bases lay between the germline ends. In germline, CDR1 is SGHRS, CDR2 YFSETQ. The CDR3 DNA follows: TGCGCCAGCAGCTTGGCCGTATCTAACTATGGCTACACCTTC. Translated: CASSLAVSNYGYTF.

The chain combines TRBV24-1 with TRBJ2-5, with D unclear. V lost 4 bases and J lost 0, with 5 bases in between. Germline V lookup: CDR1 KGHDR, CDR2 SFDVKD. The CDR3 runs 13 residues. The CDR3 DNA sequence: TGTGCCACCAGTGACAGTAACCAAGAGACCCAGTACTTC. This translates into CATSDSNQETQYF.

The chain combines TRBV6-2 or TRBV6-3 with TRBJ2-5; tentatively, D is TRBD2 (5 bases). The CDR3 contains 11 residues. Germline V gives CDR1 MNHEY, CDR2 SVGEGT. The V end was cut by 4 bases, the J end by 5 bases, with 5 bases between. The CDR3 nucleotides read TGTGCCAGCAGTTTAGCGGAGACCCAGTACTTC. Translating gives CASSLAETQYF.

V and J are TRBV3-1 (or the pseudogene TRBV3-2) and TRBJ1-2, with D unresolved. Germline lookup yields CDR1 LGHDT and CDR2 YNNKEL (reference sequence). V was pared by 4 bases and J by 2 bases, with 5 bases between. This CDR3 region has 12 residues. Here the CDR3 reads CASSPSNYGYTF. CDR3 bases: TGTGCCAGCAGCCCGAGCAACTATGGCTACACCTTC.

This clone was seen a single time. This sequence joins TRBV6-5 and TRBJ2-1, with 9 nucleotides matching TRBD2. The CDR3 contains 13 residues. V was clipped by 6 bases and J by 11 bases; unmatched bases: 8. Germline-derived CDR1 and CDR2 are MNHEY and SVGAGI. The chain's CDR3 is CASSWGAGGKQFF. The CDR3 DNA reads as TGTGCCAGCAGCTGGGGAGCGGGGGGAAAGCAGTTCTTC.

The V gene is TRBV7-2, the J gene TRBJ2-6; D gene uncertain. CDR3 size: 15 residues. CDR1 is SGHTA and CDR2 is FQGNSA in the germline V gene. V lost 1 base to trimming and J lost 0 bases, with 4 bases between them. CDR3 in amino acids: CASSLVSSGANVLTF. In nucleotides, the CDR3 is TGTGCCAGCAGCTTAGTGAGCTCTGGGGCCAACGTCCTGACTTTC.

V gene TRBV5-5 combines with J gene TRBJ1-4; 11 bases are a match to TRBD1. Germline loops: CDR1 SGHKS, CDR2 YYEKEE (reference sequence). The V segment lost 5 bases and the J segment 7 bases; nucleotides outside the gene matches: 7. This CDR3 spans 15 amino acids. This CDR3 is CASSRAGTGGEKLFF. The CDR3 DNA follows: TGTGCCAGCAGTAGAGCCGGGACAGGGGGTGAAAAACTGTTTTTT.

The J gene is TRBJ2-7, the V gene TRBV7-2; D might be TRBD2 (6 bases). Trimming shortened V by 0 bases and J by 3 bases, and 15 bases separated the two germline ends. The CDR3 loop spans 16 amino acids. CDR1 and CDR2 from the germline V gene are SGHTA and FQGNSA. CDR3 amino acids: CASSLALWGELYEQYF. In DNA, the CDR3 is TGTGCCAGCAGCTTAGCGCTATGGGGGGAACTCTACGAGCAGTACTTC. Full variable domain (remainder filled in from reference TRBV7-2 and TRBJ2-7): GAGVSQSPSNKVTEKGKDVELRCDPISGHTALYWYRQSLGQGLEFLIYFQGNSAPDKSGLPSDRFSAERTGGSVSTLTIQRTQQEDSAVYLCASSLALWGELYEQYFGPGTRLTVT.